Described below is a single TCR beta chain sequence and its context. There are 15 residues in the CDR3. Trimming took 2 bases from V and 3 from J, leaving 12 bases between them. Germline V lookup: CDR1 SGHTA, CDR2 FQGNSA. The data stem from a study of blood T cell repertoires in COVID-19. Looking at the study overall: Sites in the United States, Italy and Spain provided acute and convalescent COVID-19 samples. Sources were T cells, B-cell-depleted T cells, or PBMCs; the material itself was cDNA or gDNA.

The authors' processing: From reference gene primer amplification, estimates of nucleated cell counts were derived. TCRdb keeps only in-frame clones here, not all; method: immunoSEQ multiplex PCR. Clone size and the V and J calls come from that table; the DNA yielded D and trimming. This sample has hundreds of thousands of clones; 80% to 90% occur once, and the top ten carry approximately 1.5%. The gene calls are TRBV7-2 and TRBJ2-3; D unresolved. The TCR comes from a woman in her twenties or thirties with active or convalescent COVID-19. Sequenced input: peripheral blood. CDR3 sequence: CASSLSRVTTDTQYF. In DNA form, the CDR3 reads TGTGCCAGCAGCTTATCCCGGGTTACTACAGATACGCAGTATTTT.